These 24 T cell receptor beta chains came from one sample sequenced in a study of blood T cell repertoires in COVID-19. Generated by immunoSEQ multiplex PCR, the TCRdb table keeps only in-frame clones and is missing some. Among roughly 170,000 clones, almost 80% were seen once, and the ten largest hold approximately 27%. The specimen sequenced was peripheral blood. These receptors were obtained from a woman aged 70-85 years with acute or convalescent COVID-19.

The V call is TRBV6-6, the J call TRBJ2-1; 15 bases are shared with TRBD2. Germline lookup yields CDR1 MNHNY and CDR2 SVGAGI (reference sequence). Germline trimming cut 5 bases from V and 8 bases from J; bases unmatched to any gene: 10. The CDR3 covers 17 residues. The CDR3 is CASSLGLAGGSGYEQFF. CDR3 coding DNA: TGTGCCAGCAGTCTTGGACTAGCGGGAGGGTCCGGGTATGAGCAGTTCTTC.

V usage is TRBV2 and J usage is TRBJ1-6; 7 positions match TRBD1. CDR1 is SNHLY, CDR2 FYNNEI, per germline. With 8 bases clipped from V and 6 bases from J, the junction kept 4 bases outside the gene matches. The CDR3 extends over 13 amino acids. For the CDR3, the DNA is TGTGCCAGCGGACAGGATGGTAATTCACCCCTCCACTTT. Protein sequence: CASGQDGNSPLHF. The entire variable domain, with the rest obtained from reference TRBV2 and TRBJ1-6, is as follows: EPEVTQTPSHQVTQMGQEVILRCVPISNHLYFYWYRQILGQKVEFLVSFYNNEISEKSEIFDDQFSVERPDGSNFTLKIRSTKLEDSAMYFCASGQDGNSPLHFGNGTRLTVT.

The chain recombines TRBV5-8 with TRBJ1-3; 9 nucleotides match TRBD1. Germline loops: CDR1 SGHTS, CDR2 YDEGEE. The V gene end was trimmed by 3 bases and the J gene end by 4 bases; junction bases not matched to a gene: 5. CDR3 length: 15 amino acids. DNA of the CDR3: TGTGCCAGCAGCTGGGCGGACAGGGGAGGAAACACCATATATTTT. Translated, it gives CASSWADRGGNTIYF.

The CDR3 region is CASSVAGGRNEQFF. CDR3 nucleotide sequence: TGCGCCAGCAGCGTGGCGGGCGGGAGAAATGAGCAGTTCTTC. The gene calls are TRBV5-1 and TRBJ2-1; 7 nucleotides align to TRBD2. The J segment lost 7 bases and the V segment lost 4 bases, leaving 8 bases of the junction unmatched. CDR1 and CDR2 from the germline V gene are SGHRS and YFSETQ. The CDR3 consists of 14 residues.

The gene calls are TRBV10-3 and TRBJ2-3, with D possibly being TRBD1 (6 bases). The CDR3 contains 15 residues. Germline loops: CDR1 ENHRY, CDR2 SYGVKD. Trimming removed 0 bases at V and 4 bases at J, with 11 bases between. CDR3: CAISESVAGADTQYF. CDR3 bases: TGTGCCATCAGTGAGTCTGTGGCAGGGGCAGATACGCAGTATTTT.

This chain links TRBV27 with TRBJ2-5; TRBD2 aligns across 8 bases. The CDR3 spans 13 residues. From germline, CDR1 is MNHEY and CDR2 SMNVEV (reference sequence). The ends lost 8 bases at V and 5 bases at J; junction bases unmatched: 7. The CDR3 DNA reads TGTGCCAGCGGGCGGGGGGCAGGGGAGACCCAGTACTTC. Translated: CASGRGAGETQYF.

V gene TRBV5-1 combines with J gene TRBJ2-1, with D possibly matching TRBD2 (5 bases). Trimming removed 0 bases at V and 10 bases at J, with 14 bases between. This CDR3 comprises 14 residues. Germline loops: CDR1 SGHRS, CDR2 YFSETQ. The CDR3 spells CASSLETTSPEQFF. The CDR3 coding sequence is TGCGCCAGCAGCTTGGAGACTACTAGTCCCGAGCAGTTCTTC.

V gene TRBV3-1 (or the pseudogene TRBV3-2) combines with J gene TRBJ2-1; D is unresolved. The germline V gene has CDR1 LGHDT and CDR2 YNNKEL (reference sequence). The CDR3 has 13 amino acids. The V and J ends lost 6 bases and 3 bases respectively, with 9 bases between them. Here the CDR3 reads CASSRGVYNEQFF. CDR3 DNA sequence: TGTGCCAGCAGTCGTGGAGTCTACAATGAGCAGTTCTTC.

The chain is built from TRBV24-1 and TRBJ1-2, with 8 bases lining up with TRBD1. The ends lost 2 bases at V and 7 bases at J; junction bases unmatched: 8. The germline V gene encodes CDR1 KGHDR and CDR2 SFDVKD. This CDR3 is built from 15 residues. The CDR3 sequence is CATSDSGRGQRGYTF. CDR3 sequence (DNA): TGTGCCACCAGTGATTCGGGCAGGGGGCAACGTGGCTACACCTTC.

In DNA form, the CDR3 reads TGTGCCAGCAGCTTTAAGGGGACACAAGAGACCCAGTACTTC. Protein sequence: CASSFKGTQETQYF. This chain joins TRBV11-2 and TRBJ2-5; possibly TRBD1 for D (6 bases). Trimming cost V 3 bases and J 2 bases, with 10 bases left between them. The CDR3 has 14 residues. Germline CDR1 SGHAT, CDR2 FQNNGV.

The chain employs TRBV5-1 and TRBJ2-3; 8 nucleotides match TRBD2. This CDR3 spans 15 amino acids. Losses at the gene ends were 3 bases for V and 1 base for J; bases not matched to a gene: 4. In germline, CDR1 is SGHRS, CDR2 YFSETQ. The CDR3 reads CASSSLTSGTDTQYF. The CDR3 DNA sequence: TGCGCCAGCAGCTCCCTGACTAGCGGCACAGATACGCAGTATTTT.

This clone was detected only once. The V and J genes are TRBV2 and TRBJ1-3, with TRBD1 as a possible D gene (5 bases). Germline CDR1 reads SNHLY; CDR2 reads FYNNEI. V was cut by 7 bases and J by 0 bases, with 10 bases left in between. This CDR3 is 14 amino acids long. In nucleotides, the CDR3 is TGTGCCAGCAAGACGGGGGTCTCTGGAAACACCATATATTTT. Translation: CASKTGVSGNTIYF.

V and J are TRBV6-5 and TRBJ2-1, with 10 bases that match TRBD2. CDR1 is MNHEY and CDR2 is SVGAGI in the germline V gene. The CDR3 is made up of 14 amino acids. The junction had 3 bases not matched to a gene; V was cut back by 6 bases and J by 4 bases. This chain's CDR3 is CASRKREGYNEQFF. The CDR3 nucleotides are TGTGCCAGCAGAAAGCGGGAGGGATACAATGAGCAGTTCTTC.

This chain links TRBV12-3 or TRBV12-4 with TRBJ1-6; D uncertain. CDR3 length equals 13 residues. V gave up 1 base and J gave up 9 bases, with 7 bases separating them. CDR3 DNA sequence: TGTGCCAGCAGTTTAGAGAGGGTTTCACCCCTCCACTTT. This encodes CASSLERVSPLHF.

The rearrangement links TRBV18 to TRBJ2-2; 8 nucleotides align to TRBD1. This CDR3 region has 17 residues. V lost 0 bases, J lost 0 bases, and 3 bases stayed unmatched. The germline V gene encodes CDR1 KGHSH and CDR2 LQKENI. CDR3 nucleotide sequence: TGTGCCAGCTCACCACCTCAGGGGGCCGCGAACACCGGGGAGCTGTTTTTT. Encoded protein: CASSPPQGAANTGELFF.

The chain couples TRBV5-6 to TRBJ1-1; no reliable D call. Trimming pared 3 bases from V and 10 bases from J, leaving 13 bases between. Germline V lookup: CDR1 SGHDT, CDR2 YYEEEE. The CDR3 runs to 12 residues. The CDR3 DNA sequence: TGTGCCAGCAGCTCCTCGGCGCGGAGAGCTTTCTTT. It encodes CASSSSARRAFF.

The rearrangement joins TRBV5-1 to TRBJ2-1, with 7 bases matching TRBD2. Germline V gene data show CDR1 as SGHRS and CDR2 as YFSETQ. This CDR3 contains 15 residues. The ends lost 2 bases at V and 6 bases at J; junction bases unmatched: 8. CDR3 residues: CASSFAGIAGNEQFF. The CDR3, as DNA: TGCGCCAGCAGCTTTGCGGGGATAGCGGGCAATGAGCAGTTCTTC.

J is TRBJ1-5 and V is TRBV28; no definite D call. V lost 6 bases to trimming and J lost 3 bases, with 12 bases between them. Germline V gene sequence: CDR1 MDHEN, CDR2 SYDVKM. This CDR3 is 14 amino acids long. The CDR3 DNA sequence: TGTGCCAGCAGGCCCAATGGGCCCAATCAGCCCCAGCATTTT. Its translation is CASRPNGPNQPQHF.

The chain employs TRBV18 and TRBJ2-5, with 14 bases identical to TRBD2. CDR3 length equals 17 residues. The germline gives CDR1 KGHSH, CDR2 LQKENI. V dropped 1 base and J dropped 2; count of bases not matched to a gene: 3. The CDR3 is CASSPRGTSGGQETQYF. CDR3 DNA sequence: TGTGCCAGCTCACCACGGGGGACTAGCGGGGGTCAAGAGACCCAGTACTTC.

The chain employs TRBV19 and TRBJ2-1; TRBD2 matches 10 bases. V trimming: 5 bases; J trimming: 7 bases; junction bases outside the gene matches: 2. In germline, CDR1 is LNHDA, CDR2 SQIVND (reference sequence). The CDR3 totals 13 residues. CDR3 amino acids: CASSGTSVNEQFF. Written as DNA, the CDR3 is TGTGCCAGTAGTGGGACTAGCGTGAATGAGCAGTTCTTC.

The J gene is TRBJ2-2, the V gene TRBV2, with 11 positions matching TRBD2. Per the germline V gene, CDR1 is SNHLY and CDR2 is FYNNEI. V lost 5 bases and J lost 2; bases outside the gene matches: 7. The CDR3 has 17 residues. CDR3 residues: CASSPGLAEQNTGELFF. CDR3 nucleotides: TGTGCCAGCAGTCCGGGACTAGCGGAGCAAAACACCGGGGAGCTGTTTTTT.

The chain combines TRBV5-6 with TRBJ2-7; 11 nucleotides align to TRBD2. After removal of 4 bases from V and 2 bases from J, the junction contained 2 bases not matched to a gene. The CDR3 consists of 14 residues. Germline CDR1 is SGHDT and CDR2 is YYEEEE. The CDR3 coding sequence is TGTGCCAGCAGCCCGACTAGCGGGGCCTACGAGCAGTACTTC. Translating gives CASSPTSGAYEQYF.

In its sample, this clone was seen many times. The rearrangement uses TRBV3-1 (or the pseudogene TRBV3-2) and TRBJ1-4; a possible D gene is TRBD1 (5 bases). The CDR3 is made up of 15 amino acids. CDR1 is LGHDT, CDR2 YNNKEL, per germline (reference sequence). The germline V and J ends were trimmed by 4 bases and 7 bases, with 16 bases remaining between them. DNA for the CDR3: TGTGCCAGCAGCCCGAAGCGGGGGAGGATTGAAAAACTGTTTTTT. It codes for CASSPKRGRIEKLFF.

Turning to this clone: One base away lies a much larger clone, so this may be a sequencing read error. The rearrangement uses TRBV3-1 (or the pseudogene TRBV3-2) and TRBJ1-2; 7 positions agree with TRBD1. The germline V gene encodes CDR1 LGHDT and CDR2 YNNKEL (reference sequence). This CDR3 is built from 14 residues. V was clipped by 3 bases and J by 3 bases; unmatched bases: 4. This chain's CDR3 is CASSHSDRYYGYTF. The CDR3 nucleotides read TGTGCCAGCAGCCATTCGGACAGGTACTATGGCTACACCTTC.